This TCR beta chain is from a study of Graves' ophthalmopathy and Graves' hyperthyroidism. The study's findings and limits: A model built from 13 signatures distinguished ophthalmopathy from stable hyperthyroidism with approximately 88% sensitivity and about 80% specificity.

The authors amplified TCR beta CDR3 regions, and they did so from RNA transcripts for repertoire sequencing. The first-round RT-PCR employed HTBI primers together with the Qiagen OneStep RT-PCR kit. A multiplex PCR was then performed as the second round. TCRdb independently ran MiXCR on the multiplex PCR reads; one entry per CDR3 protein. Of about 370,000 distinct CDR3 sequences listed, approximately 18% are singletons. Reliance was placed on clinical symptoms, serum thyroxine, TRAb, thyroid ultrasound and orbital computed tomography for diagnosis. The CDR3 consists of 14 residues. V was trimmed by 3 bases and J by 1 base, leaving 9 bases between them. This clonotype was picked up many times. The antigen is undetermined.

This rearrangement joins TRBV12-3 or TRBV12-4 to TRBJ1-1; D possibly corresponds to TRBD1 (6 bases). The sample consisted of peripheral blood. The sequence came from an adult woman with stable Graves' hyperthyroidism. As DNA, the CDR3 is TGTGCCAGCAGTTTTGGGGGCGCGAACACTGAAGCTTTCTTT. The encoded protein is CASSFGGANTEAFF.